The T cell receptor beta chain described here comes from a study of OX40 agonist ivuxolimab in advanced cancers. The protocol was immunoSEQ multiplex PCR, while the TCRdb copy is restricted to in-frame clones and leaves out a portion. The sample lists around 100,000 clones, 89% occurring once. The CDR3 has 14 residues. Germline V lookup: CDR1 SGHRS, CDR2 YFSETQ. V was trimmed by 4 bases and J by 4 bases, leaving 12 bases between them. This receptor was taken from an adult with an advanced solid tumor such as melanoma, head and neck, liver or kidney cancer. The V gene is TRBV5-1, the J gene TRBJ1-3, with D unclear. The sample was CD4+ or CD8+ T cells sorted from blood, taken in a trial of the OX40 agonist ivuxolimab. The CDR3 loop reads CASSLGGEGNTIYF. The CDR3 nucleotides are TGCGCCAGCAGCCTGGGCGGGGAGGGAAACACCATATATTTT. The variable domain in full, completed from reference TRBV5-1 and TRBJ1-3, reads KAGVTQTPRYLIKTRGQQVTLSCSPISGHRSVSWYQQTPGQGLQFLFEYFSETQRNKGNFPGRFSGRQFSNSRSEMNVSTLELGDSALYLCASSLGGEGNTIYFGEGSWLTVV.